Sequencing of this T cell receptor (beta chain) was carried out in a study of blood T cell repertoires in COVID-19 (dated by TCRdb to 2018 to 2020). The study in broad terms: Samples covering the acute and convalescent phases of COVID-19 were provided by collaborators in the United States, Italy and Spain. The material from the prospective study consisted of cDNA or gDNA derived from T cells, B-cell-depleted T cells, or PBMCs. Samples were obtained from the ongoing ImmuneRACE study (first 160 participants) and from some 1,200 subjects provided by 6 global collaborators. A freely available public database, intended as a resource for researchers studying the immune response to SARS-CoV-2, is where the repertoires were released. Deeply sampled blood TCRbeta repertoires from subjects exposed to, actively infected with, or recovered from COVID-19 were included in the dataset. Sample metadata almost always included a de-identified subject ID, COVID-19 status, age in years and sex. Where available, HLA class I and class II types were taken from metadata supplied by the sample provider and were not determined by assay-based typing.

Participants in the prospective study were aged roughly 18 to 100 years, lived in some 24 United States geographic areas, and enrolled through a virtual design. In the prospective study, participants were assigned to cohorts based on the clinical history participants reported in a screening survey and a study questionnaire. Mobile phlebotomists in the prospective study collected whole blood, serum and a nasopharyngeal or oropharyngeal swab from every participant. Over an approximately 2-month period, participants in the prospective study had the option of providing additional blood draws and questionnaires. Blood samples from the prospective study were shipped frozen or at room temperature prior to DNA extraction. The research as a whole found: The quantity of clinical and demographic metadata differed by source and by participant and was supplied without curation.

TCRbeta CDR3 regions were amplified from genomic DNA using the immunoSEQ Assay, a bias-controlled multiplex PCR. The authors processed their data as follows. Nucleated cell counts per sample were estimated from amplification of reference gene primers within the assay. Sequence reads were collapsed and filtered to measure the absolute abundance of every unique TCRbeta CDR3 rearrangement. For each sample, productive Simpson clonality was calculated by taking the square root of Simpson's diversity index across productive rearrangements. TCRdb took over this immuneACCESS table, retaining in-frame rearrangements with V and J assigned. Such tables are incomplete; in checked studies, under half of the missing clones stem from an unresolved V gene, and the remainder is unexplained. Clone size and V and J calls were adopted from that table, with D and trimming inferred from the DNA. A total of 350,000 to 400,000 clones appear in this sample, approximately 87% of them only once. The ten largest clones add up to around 0.95% of the sample.

From the cysteine through the phenylalanine, the CDR3 covers 15 amino acids. The kept DNA is CDR3 alone, 45 bases in frame from the first base. V is reduced by 1 base and J by 8 bases, leaving a spacing of 17 bases between them. CDR1 and CDR2, per the germline V gene (reference sequence), are MNHEY and SMNVEV. For this clone: Its antigen target is currently unknown. No clone much larger than this one lies a single base away; base qualities are absent.

The sequencing sample was made of PBMCs or T cells enriched from blood (not recorded which). The sequence derives from a woman aged 25 to 39 with acute COVID-19. The receptor chain draws on TRBV27 and TRBJ1-2; there is no confident call for the D gene. The CDR3 amino acid sequence is: CASSLLGTANWGYTF. The DNA sequence is TGTGCCAGCAGTTTATTGGGCACGGCTAACTGGGGCTACACCTTC.